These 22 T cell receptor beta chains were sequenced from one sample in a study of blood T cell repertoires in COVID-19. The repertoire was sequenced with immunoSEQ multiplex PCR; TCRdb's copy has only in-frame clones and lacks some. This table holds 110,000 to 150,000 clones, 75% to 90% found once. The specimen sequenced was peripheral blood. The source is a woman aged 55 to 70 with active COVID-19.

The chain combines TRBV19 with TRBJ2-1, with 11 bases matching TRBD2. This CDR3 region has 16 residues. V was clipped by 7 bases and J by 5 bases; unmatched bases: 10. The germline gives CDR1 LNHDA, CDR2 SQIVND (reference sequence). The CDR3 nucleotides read TGTGCCAGTACCTCCTTTAGCGGGAGGGGGAACAATGAGCAGTTCTTC. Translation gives CASTSFSGRGNNEQFF. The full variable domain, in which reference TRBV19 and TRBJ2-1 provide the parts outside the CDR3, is DGGITQSPKYLFRKEGQNVTLSCEQNLNHDAMYWYRQDPGQGLRLIYYSQIVNDFQKGDIAEGYSVSREKKESFPLTVTSAQKNPTAFYLCASTSFSGRGNNEQFFGPGTRLTVL.

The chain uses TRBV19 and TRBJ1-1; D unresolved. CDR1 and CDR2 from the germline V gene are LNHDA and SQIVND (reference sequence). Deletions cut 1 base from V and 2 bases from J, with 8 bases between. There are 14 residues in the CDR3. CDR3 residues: CASSIGSVNTEAFF. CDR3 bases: TGTGCCAGTAGTATAGGATCGGTCAACACTGAAGCTTTCTTT.

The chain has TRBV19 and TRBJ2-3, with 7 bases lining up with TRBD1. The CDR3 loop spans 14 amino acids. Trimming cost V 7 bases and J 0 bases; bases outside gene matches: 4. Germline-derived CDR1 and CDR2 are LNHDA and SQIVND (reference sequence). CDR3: CASKTTGSTDTQYF. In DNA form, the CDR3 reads TGTGCCAGTAAAACGACAGGGAGCACAGATACGCAGTATTTT.

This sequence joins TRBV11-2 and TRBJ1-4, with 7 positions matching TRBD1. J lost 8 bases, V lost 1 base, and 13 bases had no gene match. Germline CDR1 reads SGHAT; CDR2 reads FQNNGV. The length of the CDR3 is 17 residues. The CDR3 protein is CASSLGFEGGFQEKLFF. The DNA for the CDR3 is TGTGCCAGCAGCTTAGGATTCGAAGGGGGCTTTCAAGAAAAACTGTTTTTT.

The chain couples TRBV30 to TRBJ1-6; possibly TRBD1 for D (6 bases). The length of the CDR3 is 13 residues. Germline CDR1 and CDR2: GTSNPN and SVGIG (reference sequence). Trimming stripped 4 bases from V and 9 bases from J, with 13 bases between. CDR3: CAWNWQGISPLHF. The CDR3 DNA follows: TGTGCCTGGAATTGGCAGGGGATTTCACCCCTCCACTTT. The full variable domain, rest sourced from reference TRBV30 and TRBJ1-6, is SQTIHQWPATLVQPVGSPLSLECTVEGTSNPNLYWYRQAAGRGLQLLFYSVGIGQISSEVPQNLSASRPQDRQFILSSKKLLLSDSGFYLCAWNWQGISPLHFGNGTRLTVT.

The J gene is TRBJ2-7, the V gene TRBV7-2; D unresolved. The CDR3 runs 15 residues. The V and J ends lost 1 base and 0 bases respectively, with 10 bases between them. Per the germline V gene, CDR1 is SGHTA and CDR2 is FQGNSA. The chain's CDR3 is CASSLVAGDSYEQYF. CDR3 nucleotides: TGTGCCAGCAGCTTAGTCGCAGGCGACTCCTACGAGCAGTACTTC.

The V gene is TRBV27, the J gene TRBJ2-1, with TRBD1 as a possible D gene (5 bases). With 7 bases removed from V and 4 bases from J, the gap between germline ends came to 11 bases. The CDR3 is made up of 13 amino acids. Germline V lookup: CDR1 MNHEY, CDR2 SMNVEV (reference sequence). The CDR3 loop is CASMGPLYNEQFF. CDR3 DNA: TGTGCCAGCATGGGGCCCCTATACAATGAGCAGTTCTTC.

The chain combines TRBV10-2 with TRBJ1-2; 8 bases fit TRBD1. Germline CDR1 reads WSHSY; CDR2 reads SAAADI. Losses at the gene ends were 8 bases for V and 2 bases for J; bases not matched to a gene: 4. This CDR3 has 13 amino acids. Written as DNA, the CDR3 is TGCGCCAGCGGGGGACAGGTCAACTATGGCTACACCTTC. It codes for CASGGQVNYGYTF.

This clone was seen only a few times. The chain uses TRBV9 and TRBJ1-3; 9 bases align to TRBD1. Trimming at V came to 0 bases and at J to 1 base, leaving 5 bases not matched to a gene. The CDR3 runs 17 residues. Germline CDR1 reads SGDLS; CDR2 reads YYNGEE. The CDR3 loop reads CASSVEGQGFSGNTIYF. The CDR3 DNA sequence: TGTGCCAGCAGCGTAGAAGGACAGGGGTTTTCTGGAAACACCATATATTTT.

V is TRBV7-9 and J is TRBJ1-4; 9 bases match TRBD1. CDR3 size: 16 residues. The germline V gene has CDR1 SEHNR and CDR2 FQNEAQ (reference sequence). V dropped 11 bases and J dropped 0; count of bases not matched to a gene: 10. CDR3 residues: CAAGGQGGATNEKLFF. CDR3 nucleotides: TGTGCCGCAGGGGGACAGGGAGGAGCAACTAATGAAAAACTGTTTTTT.

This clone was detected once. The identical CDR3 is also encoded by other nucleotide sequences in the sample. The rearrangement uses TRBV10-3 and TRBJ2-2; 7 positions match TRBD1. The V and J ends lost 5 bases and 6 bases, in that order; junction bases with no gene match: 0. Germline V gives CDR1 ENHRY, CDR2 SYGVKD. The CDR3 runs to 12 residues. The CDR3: CAISQGAGELFF. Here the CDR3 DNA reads TGTGCCATCAGTCAGGGGGCCGGGGAGCTGTTTTTT.

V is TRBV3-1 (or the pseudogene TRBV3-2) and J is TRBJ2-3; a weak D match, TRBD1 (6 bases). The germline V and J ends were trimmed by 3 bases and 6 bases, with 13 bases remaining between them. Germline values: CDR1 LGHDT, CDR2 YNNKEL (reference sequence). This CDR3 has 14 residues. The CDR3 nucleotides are TGTGCCAGCAGCCAGACAGGAGAGCGGGATACGCAGTATTTT. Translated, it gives CASSQTGERDTQYF.

CDR3 amino acids: CASSEAGLAGTYEQYF. Written as DNA, the CDR3 is TGTGCCAGCAGTGAAGCGGGACTAGCGGGGACCTACGAGCAGTACTTC. The chain recombines TRBV6-1 with TRBJ2-7; TRBD2 matches at 13 bases. The V gene's germline CDR1 is MNHNS and CDR2 SASEGT. The junction had 1 base not matched to a gene; V was cut back by 0 bases and J by 2 bases. The CDR3 spans 16 residues.

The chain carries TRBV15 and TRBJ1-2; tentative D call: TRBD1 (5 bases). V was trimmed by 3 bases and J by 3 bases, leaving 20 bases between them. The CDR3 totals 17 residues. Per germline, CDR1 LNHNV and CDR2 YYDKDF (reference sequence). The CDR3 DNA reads TGTGCCACCAGCAGCGCTCGGACGGTGGGACTCGACTATGGCTACACCTTC. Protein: CATSSARTVGLDYGYTF.

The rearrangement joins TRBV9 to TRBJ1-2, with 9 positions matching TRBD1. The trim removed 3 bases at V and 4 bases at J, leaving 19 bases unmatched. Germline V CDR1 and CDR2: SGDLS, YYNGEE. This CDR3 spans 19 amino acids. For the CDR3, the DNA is TGTGCCAGCAGCGAACAGGGGGCTGAATCTCCTTCCTTTATCTATGGCTACACCTTC. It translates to CASSEQGAESPSFIYGYTF.

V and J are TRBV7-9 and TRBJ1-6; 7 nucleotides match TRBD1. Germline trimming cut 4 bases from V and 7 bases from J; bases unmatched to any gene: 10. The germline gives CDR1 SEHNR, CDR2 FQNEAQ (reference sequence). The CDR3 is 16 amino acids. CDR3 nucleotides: TGTGCCAGCAGCTCGGCAGGGGGTGAAGTCAATTCACCCCTCCACTTT. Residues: CASSSAGGEVNSPLHF.

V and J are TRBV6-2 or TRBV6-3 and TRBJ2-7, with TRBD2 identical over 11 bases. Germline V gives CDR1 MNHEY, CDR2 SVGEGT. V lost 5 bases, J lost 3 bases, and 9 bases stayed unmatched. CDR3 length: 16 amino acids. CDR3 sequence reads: CASSQTPGTSGYEQYF. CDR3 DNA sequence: TGTGCCAGCAGTCAAACTCCCGGGACTAGCGGCTACGAGCAGTACTTC.

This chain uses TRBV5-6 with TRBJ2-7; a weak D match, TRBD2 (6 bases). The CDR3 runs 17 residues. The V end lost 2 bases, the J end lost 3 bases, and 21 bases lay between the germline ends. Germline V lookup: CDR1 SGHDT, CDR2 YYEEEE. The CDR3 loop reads CASSFRLGRGYLYEQYF. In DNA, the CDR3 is TGTGCCAGCAGCTTTAGGCTGGGGCGGGGTTACCTCTACGAGCAGTACTTC.

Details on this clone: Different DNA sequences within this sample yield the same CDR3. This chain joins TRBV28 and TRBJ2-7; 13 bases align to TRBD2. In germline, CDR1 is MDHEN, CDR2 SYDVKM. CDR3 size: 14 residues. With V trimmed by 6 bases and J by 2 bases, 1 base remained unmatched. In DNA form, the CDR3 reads TGTGCCAGCAGGGGGACTAGCGGGGCCTACGAGCAGTACTTC. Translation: CASRGTSGAYEQYF.

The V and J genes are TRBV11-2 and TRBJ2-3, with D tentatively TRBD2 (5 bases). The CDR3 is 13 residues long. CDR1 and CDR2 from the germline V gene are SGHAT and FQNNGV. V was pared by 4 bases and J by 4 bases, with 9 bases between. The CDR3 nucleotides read TGTGCCAGCAGCTCTAGCACGGCAGATACGCAGTATTTT. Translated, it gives CASSSSTADTQYF.

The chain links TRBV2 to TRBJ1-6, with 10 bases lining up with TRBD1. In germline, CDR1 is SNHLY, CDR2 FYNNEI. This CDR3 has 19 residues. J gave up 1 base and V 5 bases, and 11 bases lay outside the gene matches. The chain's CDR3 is CASSFGGQGKGSYNSPLHF. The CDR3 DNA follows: TGTGCCAGCAGTTTCGGGGGACAGGGGAAAGGGTCCTATAATTCACCCCTCCACTTT.

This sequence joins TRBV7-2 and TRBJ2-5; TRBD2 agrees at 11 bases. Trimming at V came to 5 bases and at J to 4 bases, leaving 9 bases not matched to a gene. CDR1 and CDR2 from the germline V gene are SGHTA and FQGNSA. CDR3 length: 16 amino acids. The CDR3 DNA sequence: TGTGCCAGCAGCCAAAGGACTAGCGGGTCCAGAGAGACCCAGTACTTC. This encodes CASSQRTSGSRETQYF. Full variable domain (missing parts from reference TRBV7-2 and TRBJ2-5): GAGVSQSPSNKVTEKGKDVELRCDPISGHTALYWYRQSLGQGLEFLIYFQGNSAPDKSGLPSDRFSAERTGGSVSTLTIQRTQQEDSAVYLCASSQRTSGSRETQYFGPGTRLLVL.